The 27 T cell receptor beta chains below come from one sample, sequenced in a study of technical replicates of blood from several donors. Using immunoSEQ multiplex PCR, the repertoire was profiled, and TCRdb retains in-frame clones only, with some absent. The sample shows more than 90,000 clones, 95% of them seen only once. The source material was T cells isolated from PBMCs. The receptor source for this set is a human donor in good health.

The V and J genes are TRBV5-1 and TRBJ2-7, with 12 bases aligning to TRBD2. Trimming at V came to 1 base and at J to 0 bases, leaving 8 bases not matched to a gene. The CDR3 sequence is 18 residues long. Looked up from germline, CDR1 is SGHRS and CDR2 is YFSETQ. The CDR3 DNA follows: TGCGCCAGCAGCTTGCCCGAACTAGCGGGGGGATTCTCCTACGAGCAGTACTTC. The encoded protein is CASSLPELAGGFSYEQYF. Combining the CDR3 with reference TRBV5-1 and TRBJ2-7 gives the whole variable domain KAGVTQTPRYLIKTRGQQVTLSCSPISGHRSVSWYQQTPGQGLQFLFEYFSETQRNKGNFPGRFSGRQFSNSRSEMNVSTLELGDSALYLCASSLPELAGGFSYEQYFGPGTRLTVT.

In nucleotides, the CDR3 is TGTGCCAGTTCTACTGAACCGGGACTAGCGACCAATGAGCAGTTCTTC. This codes for CASSTEPGLATNEQFF. V and J are TRBV7-9 and TRBJ2-1; 10 bases are shared with TRBD2. The CDR3 extends over 16 amino acids. V lost 9 bases, J lost 6 bases, and 14 bases stayed unmatched. Germline CDR1 is SEHNR and CDR2 is FQNEAQ (reference sequence).

The chain uses TRBV19 and TRBJ1-1, with D possibly TRBD1 on 5 matching bases. The CDR3 is 15 residues long. Trimming left V 5 bases short and J 3 bases short, with 16 bases between. CDR1 is LNHDA and CDR2 is SQIVND in the germline V gene (reference sequence). DNA for the CDR3: TGTGCCAGTAGTGGGTGGGGCAGAGATTACACTGAAGCTTTCTTT. Translating gives CASSGWGRDYTEAFF. Full variable domain (outside the CDR3, taken from reference TRBV19 and TRBJ1-1): DGGITQSPKYLFRKEGQNVTLSCEQNLNHDAMYWYRQDPGQGLRLIYYSQIVNDFQKGDIAEGYSVSREKKESFPLTVTSAQKNPTAFYLCASSGWGRDYTEAFFGQGTRLTVV.

V usage is TRBV19 and J usage is TRBJ1-2; 7 bases are shared with TRBD1. The germline V gene has CDR1 LNHDA and CDR2 SQIVND (reference sequence). V was clipped by 9 bases and J by 5 bases; unmatched bases: 21. The length of the CDR3 is 17 residues. CDR3 sequence reads: CASRDSIRNGVKYGYTF. CDR3 bases: TGTGCCAGCCGGGACAGCATCCGTAATGGGGTCAAATATGGCTACACCTTC.

This chain joins TRBV9 and TRBJ2-1; D is possibly TRBD2 (7 bases). Germline V gene data show CDR1 as SGDLS and CDR2 as YYNGEE. Trimming removed 1 base from V and 1 base from J, with 15 bases in between. The CDR3 is made up of 17 amino acids. The CDR3 loop reads CASSVTPGGPSYNEQFF. CDR3 in DNA: TGTGCCAGCAGCGTAACCCCGGGGGGCCCATCCTACAATGAGCAGTTCTTC.

The genes are TRBV5-5 and TRBJ2-7; 8 bases map to TRBD2. V lost 0 bases and J lost 4; bases outside the gene matches: 21. The length of the CDR3 is 20 residues. Looked up from germline, CDR1 is SGHKS and CDR2 is YYEKEE (reference sequence). DNA of the CDR3: TGTGCCAGCAGCTTGGCAGAGGGAACCTCAGCGGGAGCAGATAGATACGAGCAGTACTTC. Protein sequence: CASSLAEGTSAGADRYEQYF.

The chain joins TRBV2 to TRBJ2-2; D is possibly TRBD1 (6 bases). The CDR3 runs 12 residues. Deletions cut 5 bases from V and 8 bases from J, with 9 bases between. Germline values: CDR1 SNHLY, CDR2 FYNNEI. Here the CDR3 reads CASSQGFGELFF. The CDR3 bases are TGTGCCAGCAGTCAGGGGTTTGGGGAGCTGTTTTTT.

The genes are TRBV19 and TRBJ2-1; 16 nucleotides align to TRBD2. The trim removed 6 bases at V and 0 bases at J, leaving 5 bases unmatched. CDR1 LNHDA and CDR2 SQIVND come from the germline V gene (reference sequence). The CDR3 has 18 amino acids. CDR3 in DNA: TGTGCCAGTAGACCGGGACTAGCGGGGGGGAGCTCCTACAATGAGCAGTTCTTC. Its translation is CASRPGLAGGSSYNEQFF.

The J gene is TRBJ1-4, the V gene TRBV28; possible D gene TRBD1, 6 bases. Trimming stripped 6 bases from V and 5 bases from J, with 16 bases between. This CDR3 is built from 15 residues. Germline CDR1 MDHEN, CDR2 SYDVKM. In DNA, the CDR3 is TGTGCCAGCAGGCGCTACCGGGACAAAAATGAAAAACTGTTTTTT. Translation: CASRRYRDKNEKLFF.

CDR3 in amino acids: CASSYPRMGGLTEAFF. In nucleotides, the CDR3 is TGTGCCAGCAGTTACCCCAGGATGGGGGGTTTAACTGAAGCTTTCTTT. The chain combines TRBV6-6 with TRBJ1-1, with D possibly being TRBD1 (5 bases). The V end was cut by 2 bases, the J end by 5 bases, with 18 bases between. This CDR3 contains 16 residues. Germline assignment: CDR1 MNHNY and CDR2 SVGAGI (reference sequence).

The V and J genes are TRBV5-1 and TRBJ1-3; no clear D gene. CDR1 and CDR2 (germline): SGHRS, YFSETQ. This CDR3 is 16 amino acids long. With 2 bases removed from V and 0 bases from J, the gap between germline ends came to 12 bases. This CDR3 is CASSLNPISSGNTIYF. As DNA, the CDR3 is TGCGCCAGCAGCTTAAATCCGATTAGCTCTGGAAACACCATATATTTT.

This chain joins TRBV6-5 and TRBJ1-4; unclear D gene. In germline, CDR1 is MNHEY, CDR2 SVGAGI. V dropped 4 bases and J dropped 5 bases, with 14 bases sitting between them. The CDR3 extends over 15 amino acids. The CDR3 DNA reads TGTGCCAGCAGTTCCACCGGGTCGCTCAATGAAAAACTGTTTTTT. As protein: CASSSTGSLNEKLFF.

V gene TRBV29-1 combines with J gene TRBJ2-7; 7 nucleotides align to TRBD2. The CDR3 runs 14 residues. Trimming at V came to 5 bases and at J to 2 bases, leaving 9 bases not matched to a gene. The germline V gene encodes CDR1 SQVTM and CDR2 ANQGSEA. The CDR3 DNA sequence: TGCAGCGTTTGCCTGAGCGGGAAGACCTACGAGCAGTACTTC. This codes for CSVCLSGKTYEQYF.

This clone showed up just once. The rearrangement links TRBV29-1 to TRBJ1-6; D is possibly TRBD1 (6 bases). CDR1 and CDR2 from the germline V gene are SQVTM and ANQGSEA. Trimming cost V 6 bases and J 7 bases, with 10 bases left between them. The CDR3 has 12 amino acids. The CDR3 bases are TGCAGCGTAGGGGGTTTAAATTCACCCCTCCACTTT. Translating it yields CSVGGLNSPLHF.

This clone was counted a few times. The chain recombines TRBV30 with TRBJ1-5; D unclear. Trimming stripped 2 bases from V and 7 bases from J, with 15 bases between. CDR3 length equals 14 residues. From germline, CDR1 is GTSNPN and CDR2 SVGIG (reference sequence). This CDR3 reads CAWSIQELLQPQHF. CDR3 bases: TGTGCCTGGAGTATACAAGAACTACTCCAGCCCCAGCATTTT.

V usage is TRBV5-8 and J usage is TRBJ1-6, with TRBD1 matching over 7 bases. This CDR3 spans 16 amino acids. The V segment lost 4 bases and the J segment 2 bases; nucleotides outside the gene matches: 6. Germline-derived CDR1 and CDR2 are SGHTS and YDEGEE. CDR3: CASSPDRDPYNSPLHF. CDR3 sequence (DNA): TGTGCCAGCAGCCCTGACAGGGACCCCTATAATTCACCCCTCCACTTT. Supplemented by reference TRBV5-8 and TRBJ1-6, the full variable domain reads EAGVTQSPTHLIKTRGQQATLRCSPISGHTSVYWYQQALGLGLQFLLWYDEGEERNRGNFPPRFSGRQFPNYSSELNVNALELEDSALYLCASSPDRDPYNSPLHFGNGTRLTVT.

This chain links TRBV28 with TRBJ2-7, with 11 bases aligning to TRBD2. Looked up from germline, CDR1 is MDHEN and CDR2 is SYDVKM. V lost 7 bases to trimming and J lost 4 bases; unmatched junction nucleotides: 9. This CDR3 has 15 residues. The CDR3 sequence is CASKNPGLAAYEQYF. Here the CDR3 DNA reads TGTGCCAGCAAAAATCCGGGACTAGCGGCTTACGAGCAGTACTTC.

The V gene is TRBV6-1, the J gene TRBJ2-2, with 7 bases matching TRBD2. Germline values: CDR1 MNHNS, CDR2 SASEGT. Unmatched junction bases numbered 2, after V lost 2 bases and J lost 2 bases. CDR3 length: 15 amino acids. The CDR3 bases are TGTGCCAGCAGTGAACAGCGGGGAAACACCGGGGAGCTGTTTTTT. Amino acids: CASSEQRGNTGELFF.

There are a few counts of this clone. This chain connects TRBV6-1 to TRBJ1-5; D uncertain. CDR3 length equals 13 residues. Trimming left V 0 bases short and J 7 bases short, with 7 bases between. Germline CDR1 and CDR2: MNHNS and SASEGT. The CDR3 spells CASSEAHGQPQHF. CDR3 nucleotides: TGTGCCAGCAGTGAAGCGCACGGGCAGCCCCAGCATTTT.

The rearrangement uses TRBV11-2 and TRBJ2-5; TRBD2 agrees at 13 bases. The CDR3 has 18 amino acids. Germline CDR1 is SGHAT and CDR2 is FQNNGV. The J segment lost 5 bases and the V segment lost 7 bases, leaving 16 bases of the junction unmatched. DNA for the CDR3: TGTGCCAGCACCGACCCCGGGACTAGCGGGGTTTGGATGGAGACCCAGTACTTC. Translated, it gives CASTDPGTSGVWMETQYF.

V gene TRBV6-6 combines with J gene TRBJ2-3; the D is unclear. V lost 6 bases, J lost 6 bases, and 10 bases lay in between. The CDR3 consists of 12 residues. CDR1 is MNHNY, CDR2 SVGAGI, per germline (reference sequence). CDR3 DNA: TGTGCCAGCAGATCCCAGTGGGATACGCAGTATTTT. This codes for CASRSQWDTQYF.

The rearrangement joins TRBV11-2 to TRBJ1-1, with D hard to call. The V and J ends lost 5 bases and 3 bases respectively, with 25 bases between them. Per germline, CDR1 SGHAT and CDR2 FQNNGV. CDR3 length: 18 residues. CDR3 DNA: TGTGCCAGCAGCCGTTATGTCGGGATCTCGACGAAGGACACTGAAGCTTTCTTT. As protein: CASSRYVGISTKDTEAFF. The full variable domain, completed using reference TRBV11-2 and TRBJ1-1, is EAGVAQSPRYKIIEKRQSVAFWCNPISGHATLYWYQQILGQGPKLLIQFQNNGVVDDSQLPKDRFSAERLKGVDSTLKIQPAKLEDSAVYLCASSRYVGISTKDTEAFFGQGTRLTVV.

The V gene is TRBV27, the J gene TRBJ2-5, with 12 nucleotides matching TRBD2. This CDR3 contains 16 residues. The germline V gene has CDR1 MNHEY and CDR2 SMNVEV (reference sequence). V lost 6 bases and J lost 1; bases outside the gene matches: 6. The CDR3 DNA is TGTGCCAGCAGACCCGGGACTAGCGGGTCCCAAGAGACCCAGTACTTC. It translates to CASRPGTSGSQETQYF.

The chain recombines TRBV5-8 with TRBJ2-3; tentative D call: TRBD1 (5 bases). The V end lost 4 bases, the J end lost 0 bases, and 18 bases lay between the germline ends. CDR3 length equals 17 residues. Germline V gene sequence: CDR1 SGHTS, CDR2 YDEGEE. The CDR3 DNA reads TGTGCCAGCAGCGTGGGCTTAGGGGCCTCTAGCACAGATACGCAGTATTTT. It translates to CASSVGLGASSTDTQYF.

The chain joins TRBV5-6 to TRBJ2-3; D perhaps matches TRBD2 (6 bases). The CDR3 runs 19 residues. Germline CDR1 SGHDT, CDR2 YYEEEE. V was cut by 2 bases and J by 8 bases, with 30 bases left in between. CDR3 DNA: TGTGCCAGCAGCTTTGACGGGAGTCCGAAGACTCCGCCTATACTTACGCAGTATTTT. This sequence encodes CASSFDGSPKTPPILTQYF.

The genes are TRBV6-1 and TRBJ1-4; D is perhaps TRBD1 (5 bases). This CDR3 is built from 14 residues. The germline V and J ends were trimmed by 3 bases and 8 bases, with 13 bases remaining between them. The germline CDR1 and CDR2 sequences are MNHNS and SASEGT. The CDR3 DNA is TGTGCCAGCAGTGATCCGGGACGGGGGGAAAAACTGTTTTTT. It codes for CASSDPGRGEKLFF.

V usage is TRBV7-9 and J usage is TRBJ1-4, with 7 bases lining up with TRBD1. V dropped 1 base and J dropped 1; count of bases not matched to a gene: 9. Germline lookup yields CDR1 SEHNR and CDR2 FQNEAQ (reference sequence). The CDR3 has 18 amino acids. The CDR3 coding sequence is TGTGCCAGCAGCTTAGGCCGACAGGGAGATGGAACTAATGAAAAACTGTTTTTT. It specifies CASSLGRQGDGTNEKLFF.